This TCR beta chain was profiled in a study of OX40 agonist ivuxolimab in advanced cancers. On the study more broadly: Administration of intravenous ivuxolimab to patients occurred every 2 weeks at 0.01 to 10 mg/kg. Partial responses were recorded for three patients, including one with hepatocellular carcinoma and two with cutaneous melanoma. Study results and limitations: Not determined was the antigen specificity of the expanded peripheral T cells.

This clone was recorded only once. Its antigen is undetermined. V dropped 3 bases and J dropped 6 bases, with 19 bases sitting between them. Germline CDR1 is SGHRS and CDR2 is YFSETQ. This CDR3 is built from 16 residues. The assay was immunoSEQ multiplex PCR, and TCRdb's table has in-frame clones only and misses some. The table includes approximately 46,000 clones, more than 75% detected once. Sequenced here: CD4+ or CD8+ T cells sorted from blood, sampled in a trial of the OX40 agonist ivuxolimab. The chain joins TRBV5-1 to TRBJ2-1, with a weak D call TRBD1 (7 bases). This TCR was sampled from an adult with an advanced solid tumor such as melanoma, head and neck, liver or kidney cancer. Written as DNA, the CDR3 is TGCGCCAGCAGCTGGGGGGAAGGACAGGTGCGCAATGAGCAGTTCTTC. It is translated as CASSWGEGQVRNEQFF. Supplemented by reference TRBV5-1 and TRBJ2-1, the full variable domain reads KAGVTQTPRYLIKTRGQQVTLSCSPISGHRSVSWYQQTPGQGLQFLFEYFSETQRNKGNFPGRFSGRQFSNSRSEMNVSTLELGDSALYLCASSWGEGQVRNEQFFGPGTRLTVL.